Below are 10 T cell receptor beta chains sequenced from a single sample in a study of blood T cell repertoires in COVID-19. Clones were read by immunoSEQ multiplex PCR, and TCRdb kept only the in-frame ones, dropping some. The top ten hold about 9.8% of the sample, which has about 70,000 clones, roughly four fifths seen once. The sample taken for sequencing was peripheral blood. All receptors derive from a woman older than 75 with acute or convalescent COVID-19.

The chain carries TRBV5-1 and TRBJ2-1; D perhaps matches TRBD2 (6 bases). The germline V gene encodes CDR1 SGHRS and CDR2 YFSETQ. Trimming took 1 base from V and 7 from J, leaving 21 bases between them. The CDR3 contains 17 residues. CDR3 bases: TGCGCCAGCAGCTTGATAGGTTCTTCGGGGGTAGGGAATGAGCAGTTCTTC. It yields the protein CASSLIGSSGVGNEQFF.

This rearrangement joins TRBV5-4 to TRBJ1-1, with 7 bases matching TRBD1. The CDR3 covers 14 residues. The V gene end was trimmed by 4 bases and the J gene end by 3 bases; junction bases not matched to a gene: 6. Germline V gene sequence: CDR1 SGHNT, CDR2 YYREEE (reference sequence). DNA of the CDR3: TGTGCCAGCAGCAGTACAGGGGCGTACACTGAAGCTTTCTTT. It yields the protein CASSSTGAYTEAFF.

In this sample, this clone turned up once. The genes are TRBV12-3 or TRBV12-4 and TRBJ1-1, with 7 bases aligning to TRBD1. This CDR3 has 13 residues. V lost 2 bases, J lost 4 bases, and 1 base stayed unmatched. CDR3 coding DNA: TGTGCCAGCAGTTTATCAGGGGGCACTGAAGCTTTCTTT. Amino acids: CASSLSGGTEAFF.

Comment on this clone: Different DNA sequences within this sample yield the same CDR3. V gene TRBV4-1 combines with J gene TRBJ2-5, with 13 bases identical to TRBD2. This CDR3 has 16 residues. J lost 2 bases, V lost 1 base, and 1 base had no gene match. Germline-derived CDR1 and CDR2 are MGHRA and YSYEKL. The CDR3 nucleotides are TGCGCCAGCAGCCAAGGACTAGCGGGGGGACAAGAGACCCAGTACTTC. The encoded protein is CASSQGLAGGQETQYF.

J is TRBJ1-1 and V is TRBV30; possible D gene TRBD1, 5 bases. Trimming removed 1 base at V and 1 base at J, with 13 bases between. Germline values: CDR1 GTSNPN, CDR2 SVGIG (reference sequence). The CDR3 is 15 residues long. CDR3 protein: CAWSGGREGNTEAFF. CDR3 DNA sequence: TGTGCCTGGAGTGGGGGCAGGGAGGGGAACACTGAAGCTTTCTTT.

The chain uses TRBV4-2 and TRBJ2-5; 13 positions match TRBD2. V lost 4 bases to trimming and J lost 5 bases; unmatched junction nucleotides: 4. Germline V gives CDR1 LGHNA, CDR2 YNFKEQ. The CDR3 covers 15 residues. CDR3: CASSRLAGGKETQYF. In DNA form, the CDR3 reads TGTGCCAGCAGCCGACTAGCGGGGGGAAAGGAGACCCAGTACTTC.

This clone has only a few counts. J is TRBJ2-3 and V is TRBV7-6; D is uncertain. CDR1 SGHVS and CDR2 FNYEAQ come from the germline V gene. There are 15 residues in the CDR3. V was shortened by 0 bases and J by 0 bases, with 7 bases between the two germline ends. CDR3 DNA sequence: TGTGCCAGCAGCTTAGCGGCGGTAAGCACAGATACGCAGTATTTT. Its protein product is CASSLAAVSTDTQYF.

The chain couples TRBV29-1 to TRBJ2-1; TRBD2 matches at 10 bases. V lost 0 bases and J lost 7; bases outside the gene matches: 9. The CDR3 totals 16 residues. Germline V gene sequence: CDR1 SQVTM, CDR2 ANQGSEA. The CDR3 is CSVEDFQRGGSNEQFF. CDR3 DNA sequence: TGCAGCGTTGAAGACTTCCAGCGGGGGGGGTCTAATGAGCAGTTCTTC.

The chain combines TRBV6-2 or TRBV6-3 with TRBJ1-1; possible D gene TRBD1, 5 bases. V was clipped by 6 bases and J by 1 base, with 21 bases between them. The CDR3 spans 17 residues. The germline CDR1 and CDR2 sequences are MNHEY and SVGEGT. The CDR3 loop reads CASSPWWGGRGNTEAFF. The DNA of the CDR3 is TGTGCCAGCAGCCCTTGGTGGGGGGGTCGCGGGAACACTGAAGCTTTCTTT.

This chain's CDR3 is CASRGRGWDTEAFF. The CDR3 region has the DNA TGTGCCAGCAGGGGAAGAGGGTGGGACACTGAAGCTTTCTTT. The chain uses TRBV6-4 and TRBJ1-1; D is unresolved. Germline V lookup: CDR1 MRHNA, CDR2 SNTAGT. This CDR3 is built from 14 residues. V lost 6 bases to trimming and J lost 3 bases, with 14 bases between them.